Listed below are T cell receptor beta chains from one sample, sequenced in a study of OX40 agonist ivuxolimab in advanced cancers. Sequencing was performed with immunoSEQ multiplex PCR; in TCRdb, only in-frame clones are kept and a portion is missing. The sample contains 20,000 to 25,000 clones, about 80% of which appear only once. The sequences come from CD4+ or CD8+ T cells sorted from blood, collected in a trial of the OX40 agonist ivuxolimab. All receptors come from an adult with an advanced solid tumor such as melanoma, head and neck, liver or kidney cancer. The CDR3 runs from the conserved cysteine through the conserved F or W. Fields, in order: clone size, V gene, J gene, D gene, CDR3 protein, CDR3 DNA. The D gene is left open where the match is weak. Size is stated for part of the rows, as once, few or many counts, or as a class when the clone is expanded.

clone_size: once; v_call: TRBV27; j_call: TRBJ1-3; d_call: .; cdr3_aa: CASSLSPLDRGNTIYF; cdr3_nt: TGTGCCAGCAGTTTATCCCCATTAGACAGAGGAAACACCATATATTTT
clone_size: .; v_call: TRBV2; j_call: TRBJ2-5; d_call: TRBD2; cdr3_aa: CASSPLGLAGVEEETQYF; cdr3_nt: TGTGCCAGCAGTCCCTTGGGACTAGCGGGAGTGGAGGAGGAGACCCAGTACTTC
clone_size: once; v_call: TRBV9; j_call: TRBJ2-3; d_call: TRBD2; cdr3_aa: CASSAGLAGDTQYF; cdr3_nt: TGTGCCAGCAGCGCCGGACTAGCGGGAGATACGCAGTATTTT
clone_size: .; v_call: TRBV7-3; j_call: TRBJ2-5; d_call: .; cdr3_aa: CASSPWGGETQYF; cdr3_nt: TGTGCCAGCAGCCCTTGGGGGGGCGAGACCCAGTACTTC
clone_size: .; v_call: TRBV28; j_call: TRBJ2-7; d_call: TRBD2; cdr3_aa: CASSFLAGGREQYF; cdr3_nt: TGTGCCAGCAGTTTCCTAGCGGGAGGGCGCGAGCAGTACTTC
clone_size: few; v_call: TRBV4-2; j_call: TRBJ2-7; d_call: TRBD2; cdr3_aa: CASSQDRTSGYEQYF; cdr3_nt: TGTGCCAGCAGCCAAGACAGGACTAGCGGCTACGAGCAGTACTTC
clone_size: .; v_call: TRBV30; j_call: TRBJ2-1; d_call: .; cdr3_aa: CAWKGDGSHLPDEQFF; cdr3_nt: TGTGCCTGGAAAGGCGACGGAAGCCATCTCCCCGATGAGCAGTTCTTC
clone_size: .; v_call: TRBV4-2; j_call: TRBJ2-1; d_call: TRBD2; cdr3_aa: CASSQDPTSGSDEQFF; cdr3_nt: TGTGCCAGCAGCCAAGATCCGACTAGCGGGAGTGATGAGCAGTTCTTC
clone_size: .; v_call: TRBV9; j_call: TRBJ2-1; d_call: .; cdr3_aa: CASSVADGSQDEQFF; cdr3_nt: TGTGCCAGCAGCGTAGCTGACGGGAGCCAGGATGAGCAGTTCTTC
clone_size: .; v_call: TRBV7-8; j_call: TRBJ1-3; d_call: .; cdr3_aa: CASRRDPGGLGNTIYF; cdr3_nt: TGTGCCAGCAGACGCGATCCCGGGGGCCTGGGAAACACCATATATTTT
clone_size: .; v_call: TRBV18; j_call: TRBJ1-2; d_call: .; cdr3_aa: CASSPDSNYGYTF; cdr3_nt: TGTGCCAGCTCACCCGACAGTAACTATGGCTACACCTTC
clone_size: .; v_call: TRBV5-5; j_call: TRBJ2-7; d_call: TRBD2; cdr3_aa: CASSLAGAGRREGRYEQYF; cdr3_nt: TGTGCCAGCAGCTTGGCCGGGGCAGGTCGGAGGGAGGGCCGGTACGAGCAGTACTTC
clone_size: few; v_call: TRBV5-1; j_call: TRBJ2-3; d_call: .; cdr3_aa: CASSLVRDPNTDTQYF; cdr3_nt: TGCGCCAGCAGCTTGGTGCGGGATCCTAACACAGATACGCAGTATTTT
clone_size: few; v_call: TRBV28; j_call: TRBJ1-4; d_call: .; cdr3_aa: CASSLWVKEATNEKLFF; cdr3_nt: TGTGCCAGCAGTTTATGGGTCAAGGAGGCAACTAATGAAAAACTGTTTTTT
clone_size: .; v_call: TRBV19; j_call: TRBJ2-3; d_call: .; cdr3_aa: CASSHGVGETDTQYF; cdr3_nt: TGTGCCAGTAGTCATGGCGTAGGGGAGACAGATACGCAGTATTTT
clone_size: .; v_call: TRBV4-1; j_call: TRBJ2-6; d_call: .; cdr3_aa: CASSQDGQGLGANVLTF; cdr3_nt: TGCGCCAGCAGCCAAGATGGGCAGGGACTTGGGGCCAACGTCCTGACTTTC
clone_size: few; v_call: TRBV30; j_call: TRBJ2-1; d_call: .; cdr3_aa: CAWRLISYNEQFF; cdr3_nt: TGTGCCTGGAGACTGATTTCCTACAATGAGCAGTTCTTC
clone_size: .; v_call: TRBV4-1; j_call: TRBJ2-7; d_call: .; cdr3_aa: CASSQAAYDYEQYF; cdr3_nt: TGCGCCAGCAGCCAAGCGGCGTATGACTACGAGCAGTACTTC
clone_size: .; v_call: TRBV7-9; j_call: TRBJ2-3; d_call: TRBD2; cdr3_aa: CATTRLAGVLQDTQYF; cdr3_nt: TGTGCCACCACCCGACTAGCGGGAGTACTTCAAGATACGCAGTATTTT
clone_size: .; v_call: TRBV29-1; j_call: TRBJ2-7; d_call: .; cdr3_aa: CSVEGGATYEQYF; cdr3_nt: TGCAGCGTGGAAGGGGGTGCAACATACGAGCAGTACTTC
clone_size: .; v_call: TRBV4-1; j_call: TRBJ1-5; d_call: .; cdr3_aa: CASSQEPGRVPQHF; cdr3_nt: TGCGCCAGCAGCCAAGAACCAGGAAGAGTACCCCAGCATTTT
clone_size: .; v_call: TRBV7-9; j_call: TRBJ2-6; d_call: .; cdr3_aa: CASSLSTGANVLTF; cdr3_nt: TGTGCCAGCAGTCTTTCGACAGGGGCCAACGTCCTGACTTTC
clone_size: .; v_call: TRBV6-1; j_call: TRBJ2-7; d_call: .; cdr3_aa: CASRDSLHYEQYF; cdr3_nt: TGTGCCAGCAGAGACAGCCTTCACTACGAGCAGTACTTC
clone_size: .; v_call: TRBV28; j_call: TRBJ2-5; d_call: .; cdr3_aa: CASRLGLRRTEQYF; cdr3_nt: TGTGCCAGCAGGCTGGGGCTAAGGCGGACTGAACAGTACTTC
clone_size: .; v_call: TRBV15; j_call: TRBJ2-1; d_call: .; cdr3_aa: CATSRGTLPGNEQFF; cdr3_nt: TGTGCCACCAGCAGAGGGACTCTGCCTGGCAATGAGCAGTTCTTC
clone_size: .; v_call: TRBV5-6; j_call: TRBJ2-7; d_call: .; cdr3_aa: CASSLDRRDYEQYF; cdr3_nt: TGTGCCAGCAGCTTGGACCGTAGGGACTACGAGCAGTACTTC
clone_size: .; v_call: TRBV6-5; j_call: TRBJ2-3; d_call: TRBD2; cdr3_aa: CASSSGASTDTQYF; cdr3_nt: TGTGCCAGCAGTAGCGGGGCTAGCACAGATACGCAGTATTTT
clone_size: once; v_call: TRBV6-5; j_call: TRBJ1-2; d_call: .; cdr3_aa: CASSYLGQLEGYTF; cdr3_nt: TGTGCCAGCAGTTACCTTGGCCAGCTTGAAGGCTACACCTTC
clone_size: once; v_call: TRBV13; j_call: TRBJ1-1; d_call: TRBD1; cdr3_aa: CASSTRQGLTEAFF; cdr3_nt: TGTGCCAGCAGCACCCGACAGGGACTGACGGAAGCTTTCTTT
clone_size: .; v_call: TRBV7-6; j_call: TRBJ2-7; d_call: .; cdr3_aa: CASSLTSGGRAGYEQYF; cdr3_nt: TGTGCCAGCAGCTTAACATCCGGGGGCAGGGCAGGGTACGAGCAGTACTTC
clone_size: .; v_call: TRBV6-1; j_call: TRBJ2-7; d_call: TRBD2; cdr3_aa: CASSVGGGQYF; cdr3_nt: TGTGCCAGCAGTGTTGGGGGGGGGCAGTACTTC
clone_size: once; v_call: TRBV5-1; j_call: TRBJ2-1; d_call: TRBD2; cdr3_aa: CASSPGLAGHNEQFF; cdr3_nt: TGCGCCAGCAGCCCCGGACTAGCGGGACACAATGAGCAGTTCTTC
clone_size: .; v_call: TRBV11-2; j_call: TRBJ2-7; d_call: TRBD1; cdr3_aa: CASSLGTGSYEQYF; cdr3_nt: TGTGCCAGCAGCTTAGGGACAGGGAGCTACGAGCAGTACTTC
clone_size: .; v_call: TRBV21-1; j_call: TRBJ2-7; d_call: .; cdr3_aa: CASSKERIAGGPPYEQYF; cdr3_nt: TGTGCCAGCAGCAAAGAGAGAATAGCGGGAGGGCCCCCCTACGAGCAGTACTTC
clone_size: .; v_call: TRBV28; j_call: TRBJ2-7; d_call: TRBD2; cdr3_aa: CASSLPLEREDSYEQYF; cdr3_nt: TGTGCCAGCAGTTTACCCCTTGAGCGGGAGGACTCCTACGAGCAGTACTTC
clone_size: .; v_call: TRBV28; j_call: TRBJ1-2; d_call: TRBD1; cdr3_aa: CASSLSRTGGYGYTF; cdr3_nt: TGTGCCAGCAGTTTATCCCGGACAGGGGGCTATGGCTACACCTTC
clone_size: .; v_call: TRBV9; j_call: TRBJ2-7; d_call: TRBD1; cdr3_aa: CASSKTGAHSYEQYF; cdr3_nt: TGTGCCAGCAGCAAAACAGGGGCACACTCCTACGAGCAGTACTTC
clone_size: once; v_call: TRBV7-8; j_call: TRBJ1-3; d_call: TRBD1; cdr3_aa: CASSPGTGPGNTIYF; cdr3_nt: TGTGCCAGCAGCCCGGGGACAGGCCCTGGAAACACCATATATTTT
clone_size: .; v_call: TRBV4-2; j_call: TRBJ1-1; d_call: .; cdr3_aa: CASSETDMNTEAFF; cdr3_nt: TGTGCCAGCAGTGAGACAGACATGAACACTGAAGCTTTCTTT
clone_size: .; v_call: TRBV13; j_call: TRBJ2-7; d_call: TRBD1; cdr3_aa: CASSFAGTGPTYEQYF; cdr3_nt: TGTGCCAGCAGCTTTGCGGGGACAGGGCCCACCTACGAGCAGTACTTC
clone_size: .; v_call: TRBV9; j_call: TRBJ2-7; d_call: .; cdr3_aa: CASSAGTGVVYEQYF; cdr3_nt: TGTGCCAGCAGCGCAGGGACGGGAGTAGTCTACGAGCAGTACTTC
clone_size: once; v_call: TRBV7-9; j_call: TRBJ1-2; d_call: .; cdr3_aa: CASSSTGPTNYGYTF; cdr3_nt: TGTGCCAGCAGCTCAACGGGGCCAACTAACTATGGCTACACCTTC
clone_size: .; v_call: TRBV6-4; j_call: TRBJ2-1; d_call: .; cdr3_aa: CASSKKENNEQFF; cdr3_nt: TGTGCCAGCAGCAAGAAAGAGAACAATGAGCAGTTCTTC
clone_size: few; v_call: TRBV7-9; j_call: TRBJ2-1; d_call: .; cdr3_aa: CASSPEGLNEQFF; cdr3_nt: TGTGCCAGCAGCCCAGAGGGATTGAATGAGCAGTTCTTC
clone_size: .; v_call: TRBV4-1; j_call: TRBJ2-7; d_call: .; cdr3_aa: CASSQRRPRYDRREQYF; cdr3_nt: TGCGCCAGCAGCCAACGCCGACCCCGGTACGACCGGAGGGAGCAGTACTTC
clone_size: .; v_call: TRBV5-4; j_call: TRBJ2-7; d_call: TRBD1; cdr3_aa: CASSGKDRGISYEQYF; cdr3_nt: TGTGCCAGCAGCGGTAAAGACAGGGGAATCTCCTACGAGCAGTACTTC
clone_size: few; v_call: TRBV5-1; j_call: TRBJ1-1; d_call: TRBD1; cdr3_aa: CASTRSTGGSTEAFF; cdr3_nt: TGCGCCAGCACCCGATCGACAGGGGGTTCCACTGAAGCTTTCTTT
clone_size: medium-sized; v_call: TRBV6-4; j_call: TRBJ2-3; d_call: .; cdr3_aa: CASSEGTDTQYF; cdr3_nt: TGTGCCAGCAGCGAGGGGACAGATACGCAGTATTTT
clone_size: .; v_call: TRBV21-1; j_call: TRBJ2-7; d_call: .; cdr3_aa: CASSKGPSGSSYEQYF; cdr3_nt: TGTGCCAGCAGCAAAGGCCCTAGCGGGAGTTCCTACGAGCAGTACTTC